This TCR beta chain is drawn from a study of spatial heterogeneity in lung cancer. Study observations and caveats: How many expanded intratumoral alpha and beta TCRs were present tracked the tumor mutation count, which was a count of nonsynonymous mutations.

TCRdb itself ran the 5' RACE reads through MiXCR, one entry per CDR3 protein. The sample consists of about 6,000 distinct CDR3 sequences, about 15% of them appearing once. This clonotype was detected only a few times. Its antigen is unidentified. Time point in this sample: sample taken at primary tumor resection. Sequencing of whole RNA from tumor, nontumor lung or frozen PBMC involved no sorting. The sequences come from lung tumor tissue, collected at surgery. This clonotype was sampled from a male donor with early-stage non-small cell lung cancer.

In nucleotides, the CDR3 is TGCAGTGCTAGCCAGGGGGGCAGCTATGGCTACACCTTC. Its translation is CSASQGGSYGYTF. The chain joins TRBV20-1 to TRBJ1-2, with 7 bases lining up with TRBD1. The CDR3 spans 13 residues. The trim removed 3 bases at V and 4 bases at J, leaving 5 bases unmatched. CDR1 is DFQATT and CDR2 is SNEGSKA in the germline V gene (reference sequence).